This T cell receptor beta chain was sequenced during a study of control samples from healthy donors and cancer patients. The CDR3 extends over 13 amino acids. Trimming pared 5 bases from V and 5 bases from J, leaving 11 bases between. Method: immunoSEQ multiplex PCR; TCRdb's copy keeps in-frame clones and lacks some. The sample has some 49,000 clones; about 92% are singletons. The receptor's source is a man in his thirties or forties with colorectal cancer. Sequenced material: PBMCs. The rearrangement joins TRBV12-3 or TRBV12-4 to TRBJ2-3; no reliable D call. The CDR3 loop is CASSPYVIDTQYF. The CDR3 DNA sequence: TGTGCCAGCAGTCCTTATGTAATAGATACGCAGTATTTT.